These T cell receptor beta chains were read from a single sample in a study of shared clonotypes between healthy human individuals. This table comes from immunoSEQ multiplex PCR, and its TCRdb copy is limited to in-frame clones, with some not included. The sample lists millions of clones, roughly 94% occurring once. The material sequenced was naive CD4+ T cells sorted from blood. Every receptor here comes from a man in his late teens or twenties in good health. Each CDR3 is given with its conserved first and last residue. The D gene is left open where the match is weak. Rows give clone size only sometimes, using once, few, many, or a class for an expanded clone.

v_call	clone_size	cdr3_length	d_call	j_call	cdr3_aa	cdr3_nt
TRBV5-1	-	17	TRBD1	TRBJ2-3	CASTFGTALPNTDTQYF	TGCGCCAGCACCTTTGGGACAGCCCTACCGAACACAGATACGCAGTATTTT
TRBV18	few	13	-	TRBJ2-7	CASSPRNSYEQYF	TGTGCCAGCTCACCACGCAACTCCTACGAGCAGTACTTC
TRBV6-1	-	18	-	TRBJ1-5	CASSEAGQVVRRNQPQHF	TGTGCCAGCAGTGAAGCTGGACAAGTTGTGAGACGCAATCAGCCCCAGCATTTT
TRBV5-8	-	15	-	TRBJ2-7	CASSPRGTSFYEQYF	TGTGCCAGCAGCCCCCGGGGTACCTCCTTCTACGAGCAGTACTTC
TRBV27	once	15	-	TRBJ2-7	CASSLWGDGTYEQYF	TGTGCCAGCAGTTTATGGGGGGACGGAACCTACGAGCAGTACTTC
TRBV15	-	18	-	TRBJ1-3	CATSSQGGGSRSGNTIYF	TGTGCCACCAGCTCACAAGGAGGGGGGAGCCGCTCTGGAAACACCATATATTTT
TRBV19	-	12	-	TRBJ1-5	CASRGGNQPQHF	TGTGCCAGCAGGGGCGGCAATCAGCCCCAGCATTTT
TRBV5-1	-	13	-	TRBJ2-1	CASSSDYVYEQFF	TGCGCCAGCAGCTCGGACTACGTCTATGAGCAGTTCTTC
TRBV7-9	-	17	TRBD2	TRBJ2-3	CASRIDSGGTSTDTQYF	TGTGCCAGCAGGATCGATAGCGGGGGGACTAGCACAGATACGCAGTATTTT
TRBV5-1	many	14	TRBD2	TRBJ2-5	CASSRAGSQETQYF	TGCGCCAGCAGCCGAGCGGGATCTCAAGAGACCCAGTACTTC
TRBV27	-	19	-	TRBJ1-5	CASSSRSIWSGYSNQPQHF	TGTGCCAGCAGTTCCCGATCGATTTGGTCGGGATATAGCAATCAGCCCCAGCATTTT
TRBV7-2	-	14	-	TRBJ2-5	CASSLVVGWETQYF	TGTGCCAGCAGCTTAGTGGTAGGGTGGGAGACCCAGTACTTC
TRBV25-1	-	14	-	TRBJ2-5	CASSLAVMQETQYF	TGTGCCAGCAGTCTGGCAGTCATGCAGGAGACCCAGTACTTC
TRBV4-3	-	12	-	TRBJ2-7	CASSQVPGQRHF	TGCGCCAGCAGCCAAGTTCCGGGACAAAGGCACTTC
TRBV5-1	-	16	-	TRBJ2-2	CASSLGYGDGTGELFF	TGCGCCAGCAGCTTGGGATATGGGGACGGCACCGGGGAGCTGTTTTTT
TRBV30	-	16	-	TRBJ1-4	CAWSVRRGVKGEKLFF	TGTGCCTGGAGTGTACGCAGGGGCGTCAAGGGTGAAAAACTGTTTTTT
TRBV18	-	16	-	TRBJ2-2	CASSPRDSSNTGELFF	TGTGCCAGCTCACCACGGGATTCTTCGAACACCGGGGAGCTGTTTTTT
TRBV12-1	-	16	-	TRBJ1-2	CASSSLQGKEDYGYTF	TGTGCCAGCAGCAGCCTACAGGGTAAAGAAGACTATGGCTACACCTTC
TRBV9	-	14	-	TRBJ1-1	CASSVDPGAIEAFF	TGTGCCAGCAGCGTAGATCCAGGGGCGATTGAAGCTTTCTTT
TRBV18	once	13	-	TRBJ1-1	CASSRSGDTEAFF	TGTGCCAGCTCCCGTTCAGGGGACACTGAAGCTTTCTTT
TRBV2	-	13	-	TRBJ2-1	CASGGDSYNEQFF	TGTGCCAGCGGCGGGGACTCATACAATGAGCAGTTCTTC
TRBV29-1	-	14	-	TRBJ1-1	CSVGWLEMNTEAFF	TGCAGCGTTGGCTGGCTCGAAATGAACACTGAAGCTTTCTTT
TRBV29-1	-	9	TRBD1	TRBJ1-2	CSVEGDSTF	TGCAGCGTTGAGGGGGACAGCACCTTC
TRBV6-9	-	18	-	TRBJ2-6	CASSTPILRQSRANVLTF	TGTGCCAGCAGTACTCCGATCTTACGACAAAGTCGGGCCAACGTCCTGACTTTC
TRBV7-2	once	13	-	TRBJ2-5	CASSSTLSETQYF	TGTGCCAGCAGCTCGACTCTTTCTGAGACCCAGTACTTC
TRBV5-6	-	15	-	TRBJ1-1	CASSLIQMGNTEAFF	TGTGCCAGCAGCTTGATCCAGATGGGGAACACTGAAGCTTTCTTT
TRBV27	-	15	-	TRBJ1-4	CASSFSGSTNEKLFF	TGTGCCAGCAGTTTTTCAGGGTCAACTAATGAAAAACTGTTTTTT
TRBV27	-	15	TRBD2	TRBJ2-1	CASSFERGQYNEQFF	TGTGCCAGCAGTTTCGAGCGGGGGCAGTACAATGAGCAGTTCTTC
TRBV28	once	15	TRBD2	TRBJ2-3	CASHSGRGVGDTQYF	TGTGCCAGTCATAGTGGGCGGGGGGTTGGTGATACGCAGTATTTT
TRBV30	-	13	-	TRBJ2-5	CAWSVQAQETQYF	TGTGCCTGGAGTGTGCAGGCGCAAGAGACCCAGTACTTC
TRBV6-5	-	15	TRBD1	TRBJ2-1	CANSRQGKSYNEQFF	TGTGCCAACAGCCGACAGGGGAAGTCCTACAATGAGCAGTTCTTC
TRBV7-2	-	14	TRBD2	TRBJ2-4	CASRRLAEKNIQYF	TGTGCCAGCAGAAGGCTAGCGGAGAAAAACATTCAGTACTTC
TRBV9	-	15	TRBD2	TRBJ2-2	CASSLAGGYTGELFF	TGTGCCAGCAGCCTAGCGGGAGGGTATACCGGGGAGCTGTTTTTT
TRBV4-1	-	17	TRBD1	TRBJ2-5	CASSQEGTGGGRETQYF	TGCGCCAGCAGCCAAGAAGGGACAGGGGGTGGTCGAGAGACCCAGTACTTC
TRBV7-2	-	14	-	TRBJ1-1	CASSPKWVGTEAFF	TGTGCCAGCAGTCCCAAGTGGGTGGGGACTGAAGCTTTCTTT
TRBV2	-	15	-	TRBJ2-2	CASRAGRSNTGELFF	TGTGCCAGCAGGGCCGGGCGGTCGAACACCGGGGAGCTGTTTTTT
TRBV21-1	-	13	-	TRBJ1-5	CASRGPEVQPQHF	TGTGCCAGCAGGGGTCCCGAGGTACAGCCCCAGCATTTT
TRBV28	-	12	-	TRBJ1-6	CASSLMYSPLHF	TGTGCCAGCAGTTTGATGTATTCACCCCTCCACTTT
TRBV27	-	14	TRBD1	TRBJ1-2	CASSFGGQAHGYTF	TGTGCCAGCAGTTTCGGAGGACAGGCCCATGGCTACACCTTC
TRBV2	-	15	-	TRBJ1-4	CASRETGTPNEKLFF	TGTGCCAGCAGGGAAACAGGGACCCCTAATGAAAAACTGTTTTTT
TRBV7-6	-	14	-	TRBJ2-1	CASSLQGSYNEQFF	TGTGCCAGCAGCTTGCAGGGCTCCTACAATGAGCAGTTCTTC
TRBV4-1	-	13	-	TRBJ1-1	CASSQVTGTEAFF	TGCGCCAGCAGCCAAGTAACAGGGACTGAAGCTTTCTTT
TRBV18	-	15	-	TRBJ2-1	CASSTVIGPFEEQFF	TGTGCCAGCTCAACCGTAATTGGACCTTTCGAAGAGCAGTTCTTC
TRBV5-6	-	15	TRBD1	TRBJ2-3	CASILQGGTVDTQYF	TGTGCCAGCATCTTACAGGGGGGCACGGTAGATACGCAGTATTTT
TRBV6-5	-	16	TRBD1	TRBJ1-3	CASSLTGTGDGNTIYF	TGTGCCAGCAGTTTAACCGGGACAGGGGACGGAAACACCATATATTTT
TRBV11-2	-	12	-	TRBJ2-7	CASNLGIYEQYF	TGTGCCAGCAACCTAGGGATCTACGAGCAGTACTTC
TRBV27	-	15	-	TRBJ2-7	CASSKAITGPYEQYF	TGTGCCAGCAGTAAGGCAATTACAGGTCCCTACGAGCAGTACTTC
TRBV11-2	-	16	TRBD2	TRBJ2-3	CASSLTSGGVTDTQYF	TGTGCCAGCAGCTTGACGAGCGGGGGTGTCACAGATACGCAGTATTTT
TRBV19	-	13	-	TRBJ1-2	CASSILSPRGYTF	TGTGCCAGTAGTATACTTTCCCCGAGGGGCTACACCTTC
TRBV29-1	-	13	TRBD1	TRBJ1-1	CSVMTGGRGEAFF	TGCAGCGTCATGACAGGGGGCAGAGGTGAAGCTTTCTTT
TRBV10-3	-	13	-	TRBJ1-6	CAISEKYNSPLHF	TGTGCCATCTCGGAGAAATATAATTCACCCCTCCACTTT